This TCR beta chain was found in a study of T cell responses to AZD1222 COVID-19 vaccine (dated by TCRdb to the early 2020s). Context from the whole study: Because spike-specific TCR depth and breadth did not differ between the two schedules, AZD1222 recipients who got a second dose at roughly 4 weeks were pooled with those who got a second dose at roughly 12 weeks. Trial participants were enrolled by age into 18-55, 56-69 and 70-plus year subgroups, with roughly 150, 30 and 60 TCR-sequenced participants respectively. TCR sequencing was performed for roughly 250 trial participants, of whom around 210 were given two doses of AZD1222 and around 25 were given two doses of MenACWY control vaccine.

Study-wide conclusions, independent of this receptor: Reportedly, almost half of the unique spike-specific TCRs recognized epitopes lying outside the regions that are mutated in the B.1.351 and B.1.1.7 variants. In the small 56-69-year group, the increase in depth fell short of significance, most likely because of low power. Conclusions about previously exposed vaccinees were limited because only six AZD1222 recipients were SARS-CoV-2 seropositive at baseline. The vaccine-associated CD4 TCRs covered the entire spike protein, and the dominant responses fell in regions 160-218 and 743-854. Spike-specific TCR breadth and depth rose significantly after two AZD1222 doses compared with day 0 and with MenACWY recipients. No day 14 peak-response samples were available, so repertoires were characterized only after the peak T cell response. Participants were mostly white British, with more females than males. The authors suggested clonal diversity may have been underestimated.

The CDR3 regions of human TCRbeta chains were analyzed by immunosequencing. In the paper's pipeline: TCRs in the repertoires were matched against a reference library of SARS-CoV-2-specific TCRs that had been generated with the MIRA antigen-specificity platform. Breadth meant the fraction of unique TCRs that were SARS-CoV-2-associated, whereas depth meant the fraction of total T cells that were SARS-CoV-2-associated. Using the MIRA data, each spike-specific TCR was mapped to the spike region that the TCR reacts to and placed in a CD4 or CD8 class. Log10-transformed breadth and depth values were compared by one-way ANOVA with Sidak's multiple comparisons tests. This immuneACCESS table, as held by TCRdb, lists in-frame sequences with V and J called but not all clones. Of the missing ones, under half trace to an unresolved V gene in checked studies; the others have no known cause. Clone size and the V and J calls come from that table; the DNA yielded D and trimming. For this sample the table gives 25,000 to 30,000 clones, of which roughly 78% were detected only once. The ten largest clonotypes hold about 5.3% of the sample.

Comment on this clone: The antigen this receptor binds is unknown. No quality values exist for individual bases; no much larger clone is one base distant.

The meaning of the sample's time point label: baseline before first vaccination. Vaccinee samples came from UK trials COV001 and COV002, including a single-blind randomized controlled phase 2/3 trial of AZD1222 (ChAdOx1 nCoV-19) in healthy adults. For TCRbeta chain sequencing, PBMC samples from trial participants were taken at day 0 and at day 28 after the second dose. Deletion took 2 bases off V and 3 bases off J, with a span of 13 bases between the germline ends. According to the germline V gene, CDR1 reads MNHEY and CDR2 reads SVGEGT. The CDR3 runs 15 amino acids, cysteine and phenylalanine included. Only the CDR3 DNA is retained, 45 bases long and in frame from the first base.

The sequence links TRBV6-2 or TRBV6-3 to TRBJ1-2; no D segment can be confidently identified. This sample comprised peripheral blood, obtained on day 0 of AZD1222 vaccination. The sequence derives from an adult in good health. The nucleotide sequence reads as follows: TGTGCCAGCAGTTACAGGCGACCCTCTGACTATGGCTACACCTTC. Its translation is CASSYRRPSDYGYTF.